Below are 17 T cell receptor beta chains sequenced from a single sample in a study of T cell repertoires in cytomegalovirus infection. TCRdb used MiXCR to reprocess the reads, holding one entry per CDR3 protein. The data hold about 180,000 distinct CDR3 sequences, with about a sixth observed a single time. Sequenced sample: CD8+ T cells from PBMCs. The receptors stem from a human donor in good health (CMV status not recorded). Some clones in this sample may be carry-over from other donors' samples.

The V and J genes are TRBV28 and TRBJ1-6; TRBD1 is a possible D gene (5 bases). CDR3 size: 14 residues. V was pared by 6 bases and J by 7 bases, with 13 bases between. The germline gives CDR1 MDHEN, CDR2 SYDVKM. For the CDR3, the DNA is TGTGCCAGCAGCCCAGACAGTGTGAATTCACCCCTCCACTTT. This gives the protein CASSPDSVNSPLHF.

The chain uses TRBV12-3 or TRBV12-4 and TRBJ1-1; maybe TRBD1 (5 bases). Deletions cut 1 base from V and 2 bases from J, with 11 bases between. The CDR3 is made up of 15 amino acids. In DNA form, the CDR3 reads TGTGCCAGCAGTTTAGAGCCGGGGGGAAACACTGAAGCTTTCTTT. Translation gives CASSLEPGGNTEAFF.

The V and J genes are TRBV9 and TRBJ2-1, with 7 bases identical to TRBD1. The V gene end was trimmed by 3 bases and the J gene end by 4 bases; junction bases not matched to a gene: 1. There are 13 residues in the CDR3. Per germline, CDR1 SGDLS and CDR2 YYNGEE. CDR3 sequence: CASSGDSYNEQFF. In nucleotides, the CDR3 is TGTGCCAGCAGCGGGGACAGTTACAATGAGCAGTTCTTC.

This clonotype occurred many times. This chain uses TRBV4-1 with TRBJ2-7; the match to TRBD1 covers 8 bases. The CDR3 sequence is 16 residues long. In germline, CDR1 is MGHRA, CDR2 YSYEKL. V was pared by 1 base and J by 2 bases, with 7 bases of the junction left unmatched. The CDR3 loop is CASSQGPDRVTYEQYF. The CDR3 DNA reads TGCGCCAGCAGCCAAGGTCCGGACAGGGTCACCTACGAGCAGTACTTC.

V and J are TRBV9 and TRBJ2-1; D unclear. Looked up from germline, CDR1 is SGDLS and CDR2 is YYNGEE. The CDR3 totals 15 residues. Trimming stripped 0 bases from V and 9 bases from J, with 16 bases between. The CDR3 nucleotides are TGTGCCAGCAGCGTAGAGGTGACATCTCTCCTTGAGCAGTTCTTC. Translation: CASSVEVTSLLEQFF.

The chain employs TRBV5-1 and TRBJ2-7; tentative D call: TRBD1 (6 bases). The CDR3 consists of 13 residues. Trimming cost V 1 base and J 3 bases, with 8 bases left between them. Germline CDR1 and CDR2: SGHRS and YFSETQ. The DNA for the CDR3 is TGCGCCAGCAGCTTGTTCAGGGGCTACGAGCAGTACTTC. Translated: CASSLFRGYEQYF.

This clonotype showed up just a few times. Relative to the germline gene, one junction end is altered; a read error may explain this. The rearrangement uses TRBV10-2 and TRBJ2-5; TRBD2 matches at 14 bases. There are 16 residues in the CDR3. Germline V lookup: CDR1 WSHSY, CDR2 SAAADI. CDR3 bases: TGCGCCAGCAGCTTGACTAGCGGGGGGGCCCTGGAGACCCGGTACTTC. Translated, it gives CASSLTSGGALETRYF.

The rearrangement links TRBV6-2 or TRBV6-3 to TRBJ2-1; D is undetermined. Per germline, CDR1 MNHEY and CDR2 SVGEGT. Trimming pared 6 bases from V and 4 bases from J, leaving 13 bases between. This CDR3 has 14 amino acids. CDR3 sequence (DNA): TGTGCCAGCAGCTTTACTTCCGGATACAATGAGCAGTTCTTC. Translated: CASSFTSGYNEQFF.

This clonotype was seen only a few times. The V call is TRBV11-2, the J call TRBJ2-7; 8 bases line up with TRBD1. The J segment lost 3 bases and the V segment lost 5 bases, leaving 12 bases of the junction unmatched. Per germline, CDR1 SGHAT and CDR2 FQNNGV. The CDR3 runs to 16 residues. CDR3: CASSLRQGPGNYEQYF. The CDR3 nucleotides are TGTGCCAGCAGCCTTCGACAGGGGCCGGGAAACTACGAGCAGTACTTC.

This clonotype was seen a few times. CDR3 nucleotides: TGTGCCAGCAGTTCCCTAAGGCGGGGGGTCTCCTACGAGCAGTACTTC. This encodes CASSSLRRGVSYEQYF. The V and J genes are TRBV28 and TRBJ2-7; the match to TRBD2 covers 8 bases. J was trimmed by 0 bases and V by 4 bases; bases with no gene match: 8. Germline-derived CDR1 and CDR2 are MDHEN and SYDVKM. This CDR3 spans 16 amino acids. The full variable domain, in which reference TRBV28 and TRBJ2-7 provide the parts outside the CDR3, is DVKVTQSSRYLVKRTGEKVFLECVQDMDHENMFWYRQDPGLGLRLIYFSYDVKMKEKGDIPEGYSVSREKKERFSLILESASTNQTSMYLCASSSLRRGVSYEQYFGPGTRLTVT.

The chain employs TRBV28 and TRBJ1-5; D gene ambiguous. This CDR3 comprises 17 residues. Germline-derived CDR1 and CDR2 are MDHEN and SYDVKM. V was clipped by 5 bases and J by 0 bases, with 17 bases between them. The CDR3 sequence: CASSPLYRGGSNQPQHF. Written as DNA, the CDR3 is TGTGCCAGCAGTCCCCTTTACCGGGGAGGTAGCAATCAGCCCCAGCATTTT.

CDR3 sequence: CSVDTGKDYGYTF. The CDR3, as DNA: TGCAGCGTTGATACCGGGAAGGACTATGGCTACACCTTC. The rearrangement joins TRBV29-1 to TRBJ1-2; unclear D gene. Trimming took 3 bases from V and 3 from J, leaving 11 bases between them. The CDR3 covers 13 residues. Germline loops: CDR1 SQVTM, CDR2 ANQGSEA.

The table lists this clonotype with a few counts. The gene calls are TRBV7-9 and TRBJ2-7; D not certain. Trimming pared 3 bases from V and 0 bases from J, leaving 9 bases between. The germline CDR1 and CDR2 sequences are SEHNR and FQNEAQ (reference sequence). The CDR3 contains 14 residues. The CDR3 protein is CASSFQTSSYEQYF. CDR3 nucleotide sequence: TGTGCCAGCAGCTTTCAGACGAGCTCCTACGAGCAGTACTTC.

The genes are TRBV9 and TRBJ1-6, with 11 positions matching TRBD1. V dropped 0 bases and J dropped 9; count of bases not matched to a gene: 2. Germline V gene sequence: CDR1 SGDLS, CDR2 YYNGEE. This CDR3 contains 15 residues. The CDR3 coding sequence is TGTGCCAGCAGCGTAGATGGGACAGGGGGTTCACCCCTCCACTTT. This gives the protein CASSVDGTGGSPLHF.

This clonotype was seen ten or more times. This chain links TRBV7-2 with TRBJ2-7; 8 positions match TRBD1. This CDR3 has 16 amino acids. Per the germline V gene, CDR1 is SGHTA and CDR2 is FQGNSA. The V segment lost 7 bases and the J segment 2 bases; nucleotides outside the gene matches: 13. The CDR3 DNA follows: TGTGCCAGCACCCAGGGGGCAGCCGACCCACCCTACGAGCAGTACTTC. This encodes CASTQGAADPPYEQYF.

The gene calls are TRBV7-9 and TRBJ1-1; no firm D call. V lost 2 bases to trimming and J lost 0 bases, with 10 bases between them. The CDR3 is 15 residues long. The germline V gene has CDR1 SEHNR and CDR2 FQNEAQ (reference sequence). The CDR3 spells CASSLNTLLNTEAFF. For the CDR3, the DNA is TGTGCCAGCAGCTTAAATACACTACTGAACACTGAAGCTTTCTTT. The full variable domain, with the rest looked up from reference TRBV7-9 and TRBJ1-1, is DTGVSQNPRHKITKRGQNVTFRCDPISEHNRLYWYRQTLGQGPEFLTYFQNEAQLEKSRLLSDRFSAERPKGSFSTLEIQRTEQGDSAMYLCASSLNTLLNTEAFFGQGTRLTVV.

CDR3 protein: CASSGGSTQYF. The CDR3 nucleotides read TGTGCCAGCAGCGGAGGAAGTACGCAGTATTTT. The chain couples TRBV2 to TRBJ2-3, with a weak D call TRBD2 (5 bases). Between the trimmed V and J ends, which lost 6 bases and 8 bases, there was a span of 9 bases. The CDR3 runs 11 residues. Germline assignment: CDR1 SNHLY and CDR2 FYNNEI.